This TCR beta chain came from a study of CD8 T cells in Susac syndrome. Overall study findings and caveats: The number of Susac-specific public clones found was 15 to 20 in total CD8+ repertoires and four or five in CD8+ TEMRA repertoires.

Random hexamers were used to reverse transcribe an amount of about 0.5 to 1 ug RNA. TCRdb called the immunoSEQ multiplex PCR reads again in MiXCR, with one record for every CDR3 protein. The table records about 140,000 distinct CDR3 sequences, over 90% of them present only once. Notes on this clonotype: Its target is not known.

The CDR3 contains 13 residues. V shed 3 bases and J 6 bases; nucleotides not matched to a gene: 2. Germline values: CDR1 LNHDA, CDR2 SQIVND (reference sequence). The chain carries TRBV19 and TRBJ2-1, with TRBD2 matching 7 bases. This sequence originates from a human donor with Susac syndrome. The material sequenced was CD8+ T cells from PBMCs. CDR3 sequence (DNA): TGTGCCAGTAGTATCGCTAGCGGCAATGAGCAGTTCTTC. It codes for CASSIASGNEQFF. The variable domain in full, with the rest retrieved from reference TRBV19 and TRBJ2-1, is DGGITQSPKYLFRKEGQNVTLSCEQNLNHDAMYWYRQDPGQGLRLIYYSQIVNDFQKGDIAEGYSVSREKKESFPLTVTSAQKNPTAFYLCASSIASGNEQFFGPGTRLTVL.